This T cell receptor (beta chain) derives from a study of blood T cell repertoires in COVID-19. As for the study in general: Sources were T cells, B-cell-depleted T cells, or PBMCs; the material itself was cDNA or gDNA.

Trimming took 7 bases from V and 3 from J, leaving 14 bases between them. Germline V gene data show CDR1 as SGHDT and CDR2 as YYEEEE. The CDR3 has 14 amino acids. Clones were read by immunoSEQ multiplex PCR, and TCRdb kept only the in-frame ones, dropping some. This table has 200,000 to 250,000 clones, under 90% appearing once. This TCR derives from a woman older than 75 with acute or convalescent COVID-19. The rearrangement uses TRBV5-6 and TRBJ1-5; D is unresolved. Sequences were obtained from peripheral blood. The CDR3 is CASERSSFNQPQHF. CDR3 bases: TGTGCCAGCGAGCGATCCTCTTTCAATCAGCCCCAGCATTTT.